Sequencing of this T cell receptor (beta chain) was carried out in a study of patients and donors after allogeneic stem cell transplantation. The trim removed 3 bases at V and 1 base at J, leaving 8 bases unmatched. Per the germline V gene, CDR1 is MNHEY and CDR2 is SVGAGI. The CDR3 has 16 amino acids. TCRdb redid the calling of the RT-PCR reads with MiXCR, one entry per CDR3 protein. This repertoire shows roughly 960,000 distinct CDR3 sequences, 18% found once; its top ten account for approximately 5.9%. The sample was blood, either unsorted or a sorted T cell fraction (not recorded which). V usage is TRBV6-5 and J usage is TRBJ2-5; 7 bases are shared with TRBD2. The source is a human donor who was either an allogeneic HSCT recipient or a stem cell or donor lymphocyte infusion donor (not recorded which). It is not recorded whose cells these are; they may come from a transplant donor. This chain's CDR3 is CASSYQASGSQETQYF. The CDR3 DNA reads TGTGCCAGCAGTTATCAGGCTAGCGGATCCCAAGAGACCCAGTACTTC.